This T cell receptor beta chain was captured in a study of cytomegalovirus exposure and HLA in healthy donors. This CDR3 contains 15 residues. The J segment lost 4 bases and the V segment lost 8 bases, leaving 8 bases of the junction unmatched. Germline V gene lookup returns CDR1 SQVTM and CDR2 ANQGSEA. This clone occurred a few times. It was with 60 Vbeta and 13 Jbeta primers that the PCR ran. TCRdb's copy holds only in-frame clones and misses some; the assay was immunoSEQ multiplex PCR. Of more than 95,000 clones in the sample, 75% were seen once. What was sequenced was PBMCs. The receptor's source is a woman aged 45-65 years in good health and CMV-seronegative. The chain has TRBV29-1 and TRBJ2-5; 15 bases are shared with TRBD2. The CDR3 DNA is TGCAGCACCGGGACTAGCGGGGGGTTTACAGAGACCCAGTACTTC. This gives the protein CSTGTSGGFTETQYF.